This T cell receptor beta chain was observed in a study of blood T cell repertoires in COVID-19. Study overall: Sources were T cells, B-cell-depleted T cells, or PBMCs; the material itself was cDNA or gDNA.

Repertoires were generated with immunoSEQ multiplex PCR, while TCRdb's copy carries only in-frame clones and drops some. The sample yields around 97,000 clones, 87% seen once. This CDR3 is built from 14 residues. Trimming removed 5 bases at V and 1 base at J, with 10 bases between. The V gene's germline CDR1 is SGHVS and CDR2 FQNEAQ. This sequence was found in a human donor in a cohort sampled during active COVID-19. Sequenced: peripheral blood. This sequence joins TRBV7-8 and TRBJ2-3, with D maybe TRBD1 (5 bases). The CDR3 here is CASSPSRGTDTQYF. CDR3 nucleotides: TGTGCCAGCAGCCCAAGCAGGGGCACAGATACGCAGTATTTT.